These 2 T cell receptor beta chains originate from one sample sequenced in a study of CD8+CD57+ T cells in acquired aplastic anemia. Before being chosen for sequencing, patients had shown CD8+CD57+ cell expansion by flow cytometry. Genomic DNA provided the template from which TCR beta VDJ and CDR3 profiles were obtained. TCRdb redid the calling of the reads with MiXCR, one entry per CDR3 protein. The data contain some 140,000 distinct CDR3 sequences, approximately 52% of them seen just once; the ten biggest clones take up 9.5% to 15%. Material: sorted CD4+, CD8+, or CD8+CD57+ T cells (not recorded which) from PBMCs. These receptor sequences come from a human donor with aplastic anemia.

The genes are TRBV20-1 and TRBJ2-5; 7 bases fit TRBD2. The CDR3 sequence is 13 residues long. Germline CDR1 reads DFQATT; CDR2 reads SNEGSKA (reference sequence). The V segment lost 5 bases and the J segment 4 bases; nucleotides outside the gene matches: 7. The CDR3 sequence: CSAPEGGRETQYF. DNA of the CDR3: TGCAGTGCTCCCGAGGGAGGGCGAGAGACCCAGTACTTC.

Details on this clonotype: At one boundary the junction diverges from the germline segment, which might be a read error. This chain uses TRBV11-1 with TRBJ1-3, with a weak D call TRBD1 (5 bases). The CDR3 runs to 17 residues. CDR1 is SGHAT, CDR2 FQDESV, per germline (reference sequence). CDR3 nucleotides: TGTGCCAGCGTTCAGACTACGGGACGGCCGTCTGGAAACGCCATATATTTT. It translates to CASVQTTGRPSGNAIYF.